This T cell receptor (beta chain) originates from a study of immune characterization of retroperitoneal liposarcoma. J gave up 5 bases and V 5 bases, and 4 bases lay outside the gene matches. The CDR3 covers 13 residues. TCRdb independently ran MiXCR on the PCR reads; one entry per CDR3 protein. The repertoire includes approximately 2,000 distinct CDR3 sequences, about a third of them detected once, and 16% sits in the top ten. This chain uses TRBV12-3 or TRBV12-4 with TRBJ2-3, with 7 bases fitting TRBD2. The clonotype was recovered from a male donor with retroperitoneal liposarcoma. Specimen: tumor tissue. Written as DNA, the CDR3 is TGTGCCAGCAGTACGTCTAGCGGAGATACGCAGTATTTT. Amino acid sequence: CASSTSSGDTQYF.